These 23 T cell receptor beta chains originate from one sample sequenced in a study of blood T cell repertoires in COVID-19. Generated by immunoSEQ multiplex PCR, the TCRdb table keeps only in-frame clones and is missing some. The data contain around 80,000 clones, under 85% of them singletons. The material sequenced was peripheral blood. All receptors derive from a human donor in a cohort sampled during active COVID-19.

The rearrangement links TRBV10-3 to TRBJ2-5; D uncertain. The CDR3 spans 11 residues. Germline V lookup: CDR1 ENHRY, CDR2 SYGVKD. Trimming took off 4 bases at V and 4 bases at J, with 4 bases between the two ends. This chain's CDR3 is CAISAGETQYF. The DNA for the CDR3 is TGTGCCATCAGTGCCGGAGAGACCCAGTACTTC.

CDR3 in amino acids: CASCPDGQNTEAFF. In DNA form, the CDR3 reads TGTGCCAGCTGTCCCGACGGACAGAACACTGAAGCTTTCTTT. This sequence joins TRBV18 and TRBJ1-1; a possible D gene is TRBD1 (5 bases). This CDR3 contains 14 residues. The V gene lost 7 bases and the J gene lost 1 base, with 13 bases spanning the gap. The germline gives CDR1 KGHSH, CDR2 LQKENI.

V and J are TRBV28 and TRBJ1-5; a possible D gene is TRBD1 (6 bases). The V and J ends lost 5 bases and 3 bases respectively, with 14 bases between them. Germline V CDR1 and CDR2: MDHEN, SYDVKM. This CDR3 spans 15 amino acids. This CDR3 is CASSPGTLHNQPQHF. DNA of the CDR3: TGTGCCAGCAGTCCCGGGACACTTCACAATCAGCCCCAGCATTTT. The complete variable domain, with remaining parts taken from reference TRBV28 and TRBJ1-5, reads DVKVTQSSRYLVKRTGEKVFLECVQDMDHENMFWYRQDPGLGLRLIYFSYDVKMKEKGDIPEGYSVSREKKERFSLILESASTNQTSMYLCASSPGTLHNQPQHFGDGTRLSIL.

The chain is built from TRBV7-2 and TRBJ1-4; 10 nucleotides line up with TRBD1. Trimming cost V 5 bases and J 8 bases; bases outside gene matches: 8. The CDR3 consists of 15 residues. Germline-derived CDR1 and CDR2 are SGHTA and FQGNSA. The CDR3 sequence: CASSLRQGAMEKLFF. The DNA for the CDR3 is TGTGCCAGCAGCCTTAGACAGGGGGCGATGGAAAAACTGTTTTTT.

The J gene is TRBJ2-1, the V gene TRBV11-1; TRBD2 matches 7 bases. The CDR3 is 14 residues long. CDR1 is SGHAT, CDR2 FQDESV, per germline (reference sequence). The V and J ends lost 4 bases and 2 bases, in that order; junction bases with no gene match: 2. CDR3 amino acids: CASSSSGTYNEQFF. The CDR3 DNA reads as TGTGCCAGCAGCTCTAGCGGAACCTACAATGAGCAGTTCTTC.

This clone was observed a handful of times. This chain uses TRBV6-5 with TRBJ2-7; 14 positions match TRBD2. This CDR3 region has 16 residues. The germline V gene has CDR1 MNHEY and CDR2 SVGAGI. J lost 4 bases, V lost 4 bases, and 6 bases had no gene match. The DNA of the CDR3 is TGTGCCAGCAGTTCAGGGACTAGCGGGAGTCTGTACGAGCAGTACTTC. This gives the protein CASSSGTSGSLYEQYF.

This chain joins TRBV2 and TRBJ1-2; tentatively, D is TRBD1 (6 bases). Trimming took off 1 base at V and 5 bases at J, with 14 bases between the two ends. The CDR3 totals 15 residues. CDR1 and CDR2 (germline): SNHLY, FYNNEI. Written as DNA, the CDR3 is TGTGCCAGCAGTGAAGGCGCAGGGGCGGGTTATGGCTACACCTTC. Translation gives CASSEGAGAGYGYTF.

The chain carries TRBV11-3 and TRBJ2-3; the D gene is possibly TRBD1 (8 bases). The CDR3 is made up of 16 amino acids. The germline V gene encodes CDR1 SGHNT and CDR2 YENEEA. Trimming removed 4 bases from V and 1 base from J, with 15 bases in between. CDR3: CASSSQTGGGTDTQYF. CDR3 bases: TGTGCCAGCAGCTCCCAAACAGGGGGGGGCACAGATACGCAGTATTTT.

The J gene is TRBJ2-3, the V gene TRBV6-4; 13 nucleotides align to TRBD2. The germline CDR1 and CDR2 sequences are MRHNA and SNTAGT. V shed 0 bases and J 6 bases; nucleotides not matched to a gene: 0. The CDR3 contains 15 residues. In nucleotides, the CDR3 is TGTGCCAGCAGTGACTCGACTAGCGGGGGGGATACGCAGTATTTT. Translation: CASSDSTSGGDTQYF.

This clone was observed once. The genes are TRBV12-3 or TRBV12-4 and TRBJ2-2; 7 bases map to TRBD1. V shed 6 bases, J shed 4 bases, and the junction held 2 bases outside the gene matches. CDR3 size: 13 residues. Here the CDR3 DNA reads TGTGCCAGCAGGACAGGGTTCACCGGGGAGCTGTTTTTT. Translating it yields CASRTGFTGELFF.

This clone came up a few times. The chain combines TRBV2 with TRBJ1-1; D may be TRBD1 (6 bases). This CDR3 is 16 amino acids long. Germline V gene lookup returns CDR1 SNHLY and CDR2 FYNNEI. The V end was cut by 0 bases, the J end by 4 bases, with 15 bases between. The CDR3 sequence is CASSEAGGGVSTEAFF. DNA of the CDR3: TGTGCCAGCAGTGAAGCCGGTGGGGGCGTGAGCACTGAAGCTTTCTTT.

V usage is TRBV6-5 and J usage is TRBJ1-2, with D possibly TRBD1 on 5 matching bases. This CDR3 is 15 amino acids long. Deletions cut 6 bases from V and 8 bases from J, with 22 bases between. Per the germline V gene, CDR1 is MNHEY and CDR2 is SVGAGI. The CDR3 nucleotides are TGTGCCAGCAGAGCTTACGGGACTCCCCGAGGGGGCTACACCTTC. This encodes CASRAYGTPRGGYTF.

V usage is TRBV21-1 and J usage is TRBJ1-3. TRBV21-1 is a pseudogene. The CDR3 sequence is 17 residues long. CDR3 DNA sequence: TGTGCCAGCAGCAAAGCGGAGGTTAACAGCTCTGGAAACACCATATATTTT. Translating it yields CASSKAEVNSSGNTIYF.

The V and J genes are TRBV18 and TRBJ1-1; no reliable D call. Trimming cost V 2 bases and J 4 bases, with 5 bases left between them. The CDR3 is made up of 12 amino acids. The germline V gene has CDR1 KGHSH and CDR2 LQKENI. The CDR3 bases are TGTGCCAGCTCACCAACGGTCACTGAAGCTTTCTTT. Translation gives CASSPTVTEAFF.

The chain recombines TRBV24-1 with TRBJ2-3, with 11 positions matching TRBD2. J lost 3 bases, V lost 4 bases, and 5 bases had no gene match. CDR1 is KGHDR, CDR2 SFDVKD, per germline. The CDR3 totals 16 residues. CDR3 bases: TGTGCCACCAGTGACCGTAGCGGGGGGGCTACAGATACGCAGTATTTT. Protein: CATSDRSGGATDTQYF.

About this clone: The junction shows a germline mismatch at one end, possibly a read error. The chain links TRBV7-9 to TRBJ2-7; tentatively, D is TRBD1 (5 bases). Germline-derived CDR1 and CDR2 are SEHNR and FQNEAQ (reference sequence). The CDR3 covers 12 residues. CDR3 protein: CASSPDNYGQYF. The CDR3 DNA sequence: TGTGCCAGCAGCCCGGACAACTACGGGCAGTACTTC.

J is TRBJ2-1 and V is TRBV30, with 9 bases fitting TRBD2. V shed 4 bases and J 10 bases; nucleotides not matched to a gene: 2. The CDR3 spans 11 residues. The germline CDR1 and CDR2 sequences are GTSNPN and SVGIG (reference sequence). The CDR3 region is CAWTSGVEQFF. In DNA form, the CDR3 reads TGTGCCTGGACTAGCGGGGTAGAGCAGTTCTTC.

Written as DNA, the CDR3 is TGTGCCAGCAGTACTCGGACAGGGGAAGCTGAAGCTTTCTTT. This encodes CASSTRTGEAEAFF. The rearrangement joins TRBV27 to TRBJ1-1; 9 nucleotides match TRBD1. After removal of 5 bases from V and 6 bases from J, the junction contained 7 bases not matched to a gene. The CDR3 is 14 residues long. Germline CDR1 is MNHEY and CDR2 is SMNVEV (reference sequence).

This chain connects TRBV29-1 to TRBJ2-3, with D possibly being TRBD2 (7 bases). The CDR3 length is 14 residues. Trimming removed 8 bases from V and 9 bases from J, with 24 bases in between. CDR1 is SQVTM and CDR2 is ANQGSEA in the germline V gene. The CDR3 is CSTRPREGVGTQYF. The CDR3 nucleotides read TGCAGCACCCGGCCCAGGGAGGGGGTTGGAACGCAGTATTTT.

The rearrangement joins TRBV13 to TRBJ1-2; weak D call: TRBD1 (6 bases). Deletions cut 6 bases from V and 8 bases from J, with 19 bases between. The CDR3 extends over 14 amino acids. CDR1 is PRHDT, CDR2 FYEKMQ, per germline (reference sequence). CDR3 nucleotides: TGTGCCAGCAGTTCCAGCTCACAGGGTCACGGCTACACCTTC. It translates to CASSSSSQGHGYTF. Full variable domain (outside the CDR3, taken from reference TRBV13 and TRBJ1-2): AAGVIQSPRHLIKEKRETATLKCYPIPRHDTVYWYQQGPGQDPQFLISFYEKMQSDKGSIPDRFSAQQFSDYHSELNMSSLELGDSALYFCASSSSSQGHGYTFGSGTRLTVV.

This sequence joins TRBV3-1 (or the pseudogene TRBV3-2) and TRBJ2-7; TRBD2 matches at 14 bases. The CDR3 spans 18 residues. After removal of 3 bases from V and 3 bases from J, the junction contained 10 bases not matched to a gene. Germline assignment: CDR1 LGHDT and CDR2 YNNKEL (reference sequence). CDR3 bases: TGTGCCAGCAGCCAGGGGACTAGCGGGGGCCTTGGGTTCTACGAGCAGTACTTC. Its translation is CASSQGTSGGLGFYEQYF.

This clone was seen once. The J gene is TRBJ2-7, the V gene TRBV11-2; 7 positions match TRBD1. Germline V gene data show CDR1 as SGHAT and CDR2 as FQNNGV. The CDR3 is 13 amino acids. Unmatched junction bases numbered 4, after V lost 3 bases and J lost 5 bases. The CDR3 spells CASSFDRADEQYF. The CDR3 region has the DNA TGTGCCAGCAGCTTCGACAGGGCGGACGAGCAGTACTTC.

The chain is built from TRBV27 and TRBJ2-3; 10 positions agree with TRBD2. CDR3 length equals 15 residues. CDR1 is MNHEY and CDR2 is SMNVEV in the germline V gene (reference sequence). Trimming cost V 6 bases and J 3 bases; bases outside gene matches: 6. Here the CDR3 reads CASRLSGGRTDTQYF. The CDR3 nucleotides are TGTGCCAGCAGACTTAGCGGGGGGCGGACAGATACGCAGTATTTT.